Below, one T cell receptor beta chain is given with its context. This clone has just a few counts. Its antigen has not been determined. It has no much larger one-base neighbor in the sample; base qualities were not kept. The library was built by means of the immunoSEQ multiplex PCR assay. In its TCRdb copy, this immuneACCESS table keeps in-frame sequences only and misses some clones. Where compared with another copy, unresolved V genes explain less than half of these, and the others have no known cause. The sample records some 93,000 clones, approximately 92% of which are singletons. The biggest ten clones account for approximately 2.2% of the sample. This sample is drawn from a study of T cell changes during pregnancy in multiple sclerosis (dated by TCRdb to the late 2010s). With regard to the full study: The study looked at changes in the T cell repertoire across pregnancy in women with multiple sclerosis.

This receptor was taken from a female donor with multiple sclerosis, enrolled in a pregnancy study. Sequencing was performed on peripheral blood, taken after pregnancy.

The sequenced DNA: TGTGCCAGCAGTGCCCTTTTTTCGAGTACTAATGAAAAACTGTTTTTT. This codes for CASSALFSSTNEKLFF. Recombination linked TRBV6-1 to TRBJ1-4; a confident D gene designation cannot be given. V loses 4 bases, J loses 2 bases, and the germline ends lie 14 bases apart. Its CDR3 holds 16 amino acids, cysteine through phenylalanine. CDR3 DNA only is kept here, 48 bases in frame from base 1. From a lookup of the germline V gene, CDR1 and CDR2 are MNHNS and SASEGT.